This T cell receptor beta chain is from a study of cytomegalovirus exposure and HLA in healthy donors. Overall study context: An early data release held some 85 million unique TCRs from HLA-typed donors. Notes on the study in general: A later analysis associated 16,951 TCR beta sequences with HLA alleles at a 0.05 false discovery rate. In vitro assays verified that three CMV-associated chains recognized CMV antigens specifically.

13 Jbeta primers and 60 Vbeta primers were used for the PCR. The method was immunoSEQ multiplex PCR; TCRdb's version includes in-frame clones alone and lacks a portion of them. There are 120,000 or so clones in the sample; more than 60% occur only once, and under 9.5% lies in the top ten. Worth noting for this clone: Its antigen remains unidentified.

From germline, CDR1 is LNHDA and CDR2 SQIVND (reference sequence). V shed 5 bases, J shed 4 bases, and the junction held 6 bases outside the gene matches. This CDR3 region has 14 residues. This TCR derives from a woman in her forties or fifties in good health and CMV-seropositive. Input material: PBMCs. The chain links TRBV19 to TRBJ1-2; 8 bases map to TRBD1. The CDR3 nucleotides are TGTGCCAGTAGTCCAGGGGGCGCTGGCTATGGCTACACCTTC. It is translated as CASSPGGAGYGYTF.